What follows is one T cell receptor beta chain and its context. This sample was included in a study of shared clonotypes between healthy human individuals. Using immunoSEQ multiplex PCR, the repertoire was profiled, and TCRdb retains in-frame clones only, with some absent. The data contain approximately 530,000 clones, 90% to 96% of them seen just once; the ten biggest clones take up 0.055% to 0.075%. CDR1 is SGHAT, CDR2 FQNNGV, per germline. The CDR3 has 14 residues. The receptor was derived from a woman aged 25 to 39 in good health. Sequencing was done on a sample of naive CD4+ T cells sorted from blood. Subset denoted: CD45RA+ positively selected. The J gene is TRBJ2-5, the V gene TRBV11-2, with D tentatively TRBD2 (5 bases). The DNA end is more similar to TRBJ2-7, so the J call may be wrong. CDR3 nucleotides: TGTGCCAGCAGCTTAGATCAGCGGTCCTACGAGCAGTACTTC. As protein: CASSLDQRSYEQYF.